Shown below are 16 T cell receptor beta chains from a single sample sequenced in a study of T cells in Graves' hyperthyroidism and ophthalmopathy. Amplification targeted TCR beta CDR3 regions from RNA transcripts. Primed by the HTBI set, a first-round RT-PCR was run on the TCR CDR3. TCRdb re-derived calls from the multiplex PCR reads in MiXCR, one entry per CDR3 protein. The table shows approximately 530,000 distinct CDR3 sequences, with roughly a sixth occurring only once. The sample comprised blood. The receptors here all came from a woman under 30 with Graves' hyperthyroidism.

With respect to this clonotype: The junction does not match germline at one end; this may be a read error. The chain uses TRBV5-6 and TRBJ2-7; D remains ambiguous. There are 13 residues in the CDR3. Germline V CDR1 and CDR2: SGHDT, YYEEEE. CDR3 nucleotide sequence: TGTGCCAGCGGCTTCGACTCGTCCTACGAGCAGTACTTC. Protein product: CASGFDSSYEQYF.

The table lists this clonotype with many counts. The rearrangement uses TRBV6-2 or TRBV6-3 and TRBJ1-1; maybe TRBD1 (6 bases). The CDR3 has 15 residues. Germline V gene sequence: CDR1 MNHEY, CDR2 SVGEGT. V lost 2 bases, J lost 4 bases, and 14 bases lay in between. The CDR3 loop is CASSYPDRPPTEAFF. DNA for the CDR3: TGTGCCAGCAGTTACCCCGACAGGCCCCCCACTGAAGCTTTCTTT.

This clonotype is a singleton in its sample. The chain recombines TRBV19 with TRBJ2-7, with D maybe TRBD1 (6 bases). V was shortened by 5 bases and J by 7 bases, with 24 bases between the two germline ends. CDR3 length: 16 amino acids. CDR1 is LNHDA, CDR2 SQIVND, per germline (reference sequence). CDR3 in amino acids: CASSPGPGRGTREQYF. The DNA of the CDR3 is TGTGCCAGTAGTCCTGGCCCGGGCAGGGGTACGCGGGAGCAGTACTTC.

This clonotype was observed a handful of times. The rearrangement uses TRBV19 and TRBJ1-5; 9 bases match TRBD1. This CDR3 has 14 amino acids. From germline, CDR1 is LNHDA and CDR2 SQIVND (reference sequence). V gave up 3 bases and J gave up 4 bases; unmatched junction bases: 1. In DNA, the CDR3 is TGTGCCAGTAGTATGACAGGGGGGAATCAGCCCCAGCATTTT. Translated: CASSMTGGNQPQHF. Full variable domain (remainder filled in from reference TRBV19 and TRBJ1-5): DGGITQSPKYLFRKEGQNVTLSCEQNLNHDAMYWYRQDPGQGLRLIYYSQIVNDFQKGDIAEGYSVSREKKESFPLTVTSAQKNPTAFYLCASSMTGGNQPQHFGDGTRLSIL.

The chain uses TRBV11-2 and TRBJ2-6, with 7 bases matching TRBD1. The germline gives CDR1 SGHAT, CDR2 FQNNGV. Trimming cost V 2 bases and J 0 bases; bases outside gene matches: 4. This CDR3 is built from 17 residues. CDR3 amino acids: CASSLRQGNSGANVLTF. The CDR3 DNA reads TGTGCCAGCAGCTTAAGACAGGGTAACTCTGGGGCCAACGTCCTGACTTTC.

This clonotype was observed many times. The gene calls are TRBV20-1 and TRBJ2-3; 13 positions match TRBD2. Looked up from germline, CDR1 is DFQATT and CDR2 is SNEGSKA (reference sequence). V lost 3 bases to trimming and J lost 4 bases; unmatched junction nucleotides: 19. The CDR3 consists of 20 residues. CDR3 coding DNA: TGCAGTGCTAGCGGTGTGAGCAGGAGCACTAGCGGGAGGGCGGCAGATACGCAGTATTTT. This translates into CSASGVSRSTSGRAADTQYF.

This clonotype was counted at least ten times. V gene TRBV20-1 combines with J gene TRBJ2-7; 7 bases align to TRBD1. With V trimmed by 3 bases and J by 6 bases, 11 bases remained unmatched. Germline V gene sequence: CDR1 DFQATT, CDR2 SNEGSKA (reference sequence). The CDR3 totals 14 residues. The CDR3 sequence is CSASRGQPYREQYF. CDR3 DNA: TGCAGTGCTAGCCGGGGACAGCCCTACCGCGAGCAGTACTTC.

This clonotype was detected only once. CDR3 residues: CSARVSGQYQETQYF. The CDR3 DNA sequence: TGCAGTGCTAGAGTTTCAGGACAGTACCAAGAGACCCAGTACTTC. The rearrangement uses TRBV20-1 and TRBJ2-5, with D perhaps matching TRBD1 (6 bases). Between the trimmed V and J ends, which lost 1 base and 0 bases, there was a span of 12 bases. This CDR3 contains 15 residues. CDR1 and CDR2 from the germline V gene are DFQATT and SNEGSKA (reference sequence).

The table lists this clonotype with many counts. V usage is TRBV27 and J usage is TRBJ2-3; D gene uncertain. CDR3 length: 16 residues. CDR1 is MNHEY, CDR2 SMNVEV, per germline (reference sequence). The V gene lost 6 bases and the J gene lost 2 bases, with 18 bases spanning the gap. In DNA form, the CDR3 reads TGTGCCAGCAGCGGTTCAGAATTTGCGCTCACAGATACGCAGTATTTT. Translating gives CASSGSEFALTDTQYF.

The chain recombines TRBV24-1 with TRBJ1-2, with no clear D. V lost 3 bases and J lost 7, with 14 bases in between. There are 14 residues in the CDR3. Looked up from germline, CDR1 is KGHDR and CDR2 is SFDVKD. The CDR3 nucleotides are TGTGCCACCAGTGATCCGGGCCCGCTACGTGGCTACACCTTC. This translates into CATSDPGPLRGYTF.

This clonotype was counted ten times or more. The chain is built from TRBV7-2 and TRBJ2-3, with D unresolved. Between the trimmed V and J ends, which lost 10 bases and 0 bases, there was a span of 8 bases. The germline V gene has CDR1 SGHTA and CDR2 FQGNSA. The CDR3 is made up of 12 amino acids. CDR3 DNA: TGTGCCAACCACGCCAGCACAGATACGCAGTATTTT. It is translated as CANHASTDTQYF.

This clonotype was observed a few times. The CDR3 spells CASSLRLAVNTGELFF. DNA of the CDR3: TGTGCCAGCAGCTTAAGACTAGCGGTTAACACCGGGGAGCTGTTTTTT. The chain joins TRBV28 to TRBJ2-2; the match to TRBD2 covers 9 bases. The germline V gene has CDR1 MDHEN and CDR2 SYDVKM. The CDR3 length is 16 residues. Unmatched junction bases numbered 7, after V lost 6 bases and J lost 2 bases.

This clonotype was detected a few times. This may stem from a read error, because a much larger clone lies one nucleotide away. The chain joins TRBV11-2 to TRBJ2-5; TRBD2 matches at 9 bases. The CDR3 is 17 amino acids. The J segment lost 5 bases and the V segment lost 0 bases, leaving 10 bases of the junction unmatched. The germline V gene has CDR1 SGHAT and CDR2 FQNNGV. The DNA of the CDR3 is TGTGCCAGCAGCTTAGATTGGACTGGCGGGGGGGATGAGACCCAGTACTTC. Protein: CASSLDWTGGGDETQYF. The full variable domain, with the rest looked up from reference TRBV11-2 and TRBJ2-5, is EAGVAQSPRYKIIEKRQSVAFWCNPISGHATLYWYQQILGQGPKLLIQFQNNGVVDDSQLPKDRFSAERLKGVDSTLKIQPAKLEDSAVYLCASSLDWTGGGDETQYFGPGTRLLVL.

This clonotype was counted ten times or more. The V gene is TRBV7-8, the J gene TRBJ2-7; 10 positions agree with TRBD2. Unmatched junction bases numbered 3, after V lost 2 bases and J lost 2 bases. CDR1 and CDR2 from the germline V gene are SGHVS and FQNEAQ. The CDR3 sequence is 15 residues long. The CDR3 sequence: CASSLPSGGTYEQYF. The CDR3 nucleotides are TGTGCCAGCAGCTTACCTAGCGGGGGAACCTACGAGCAGTACTTC.

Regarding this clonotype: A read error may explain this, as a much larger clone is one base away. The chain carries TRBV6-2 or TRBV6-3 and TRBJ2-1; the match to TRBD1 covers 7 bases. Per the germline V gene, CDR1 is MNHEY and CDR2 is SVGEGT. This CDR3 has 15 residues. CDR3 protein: CANSYADRRFDEQFF. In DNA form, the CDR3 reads TGTGCCAACAGTTACGCGGACAGGAGGTTCGATGAGCAGTTCTTC.

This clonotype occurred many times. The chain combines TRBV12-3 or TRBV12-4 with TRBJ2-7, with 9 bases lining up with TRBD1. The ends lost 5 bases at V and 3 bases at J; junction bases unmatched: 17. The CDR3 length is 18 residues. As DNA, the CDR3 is TGTGCCAGCAGTCGAGTCCCAGGGGGCGGGACAGGGTACTACGAGCAGTACTTC. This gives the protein CASSRVPGGGTGYYEQYF.